The 2 T cell receptor beta chains below all came from one sample that was sequenced in a study of metastatic and nonmetastatic thyroid tumors. Ahead of thyroid surgery, no patient had received treatment of any kind. TCRdb called clones again from the PCR reads with MiXCR. The sample records about 38,000 clones, about 45% being singletons. What was sequenced was tumor tissue. These receptors were obtained from a male donor with papillary thyroid cancer or a benign thyroid nodule (not recorded which). Some clones in this sample may be carry-over from other donors' samples.

This clone was detected a few times. The gene calls are TRBV4-3 and TRBJ2-7, with D perhaps matching TRBD2 (5 bases). This CDR3 comprises 15 residues. The V gene's germline CDR1 is LGHNA and CDR2 YSLEER. V was trimmed by 0 bases and J by 3 bases, leaving 12 bases between them. DNA for the CDR3: TGCGCCAGCAGCCAAGATAGTGGACTGTACTACGAGCAGTACTTC. It yields the protein CASSQDSGLYYEQYF.

V is TRBV30 and J is TRBJ2-7; 11 bases agree with TRBD1. Germline CDR1 is GTSNPN and CDR2 is SVGIG (reference sequence). The junction had 3 bases not matched to a gene; V was cut back by 2 bases and J by 3 bases. The CDR3 runs 14 residues. CDR3 residues: CAWSLGQGVYEQYF. In DNA form, the CDR3 reads TGTGCCTGGAGTCTGGGACAGGGGGTCTACGAGCAGTACTTC. Complete variable domain (other parts from reference TRBV30 and TRBJ2-7): SQTIHQWPATLVQPVGSPLSLECTVEGTSNPNLYWYRQAAGRGLQLLFYSVGIGQISSEVPQNLSASRPQDRQFILSSKKLLLSDSGFYLCAWSLGQGVYEQYFGPGTRLTVT.